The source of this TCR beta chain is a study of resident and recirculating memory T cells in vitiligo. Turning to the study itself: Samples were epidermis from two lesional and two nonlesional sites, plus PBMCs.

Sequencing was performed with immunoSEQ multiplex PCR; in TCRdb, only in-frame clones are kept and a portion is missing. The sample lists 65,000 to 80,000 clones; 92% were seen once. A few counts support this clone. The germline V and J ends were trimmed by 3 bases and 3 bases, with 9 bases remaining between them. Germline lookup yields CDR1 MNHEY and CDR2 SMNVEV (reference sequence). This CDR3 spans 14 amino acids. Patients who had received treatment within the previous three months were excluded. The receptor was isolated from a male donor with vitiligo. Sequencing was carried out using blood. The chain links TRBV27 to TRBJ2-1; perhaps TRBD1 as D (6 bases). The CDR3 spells CASSFGQLYNEQFF. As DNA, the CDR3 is TGTGCCAGCAGTTTCGGACAGCTCTACAATGAGCAGTTCTTC.